The rows below give T cell receptor beta chains drawn from one sample of a study of blood T cell repertoires in COVID-19. Using immunoSEQ multiplex PCR, the repertoire was profiled, and TCRdb retains in-frame clones only, with some absent. Altogether fewer than 650,000 clones are present, approximately 91% being singletons, with the ten largest covering under 8.5%. Specimen: peripheral blood. The receptors here all came from a woman aged 45-59 years with COVID-19, enrolled during active disease. CDR3s leave out the opening cysteine and the closing phenylalanine or tryptophan. Only some rows state a clone size, as once, few, many or a class for expanded clones.

11	NA	TRBV9	ASNNLGADTQY
12	NA	TRBV29-1	SVDASGDSYEQY
13	NA	TRBV6-5	ASSYSRTAKMEAF
12	NA	TRBV5-4	ASRQQGLNTEAF
15	NA	TRBV6-4	ASSPAGATSGANVLT
10	NA	TRBV27	ASSTPGGEQY
17	NA	TRBV4-1	ASSQPSGGRGRSYNEQF
13	NA	TRBV10-3	AISEPDRGTYEQY
12	NA	TRBV27	ASSLLPLNTEAF
11	NA	TRBV13	ASSSGTGGGYT
13	NA	TRBV11-2	ASSLRRVGNTEAF
14	once	TRBV7-2	ASSLANLRTGNEQY
13	NA	TRBV5-1	ASSFRLAGGNEQF
12	NA	TRBV19	ASSPRDGEDTIY
14	NA	TRBV28	ASSLLVQGASTEAF